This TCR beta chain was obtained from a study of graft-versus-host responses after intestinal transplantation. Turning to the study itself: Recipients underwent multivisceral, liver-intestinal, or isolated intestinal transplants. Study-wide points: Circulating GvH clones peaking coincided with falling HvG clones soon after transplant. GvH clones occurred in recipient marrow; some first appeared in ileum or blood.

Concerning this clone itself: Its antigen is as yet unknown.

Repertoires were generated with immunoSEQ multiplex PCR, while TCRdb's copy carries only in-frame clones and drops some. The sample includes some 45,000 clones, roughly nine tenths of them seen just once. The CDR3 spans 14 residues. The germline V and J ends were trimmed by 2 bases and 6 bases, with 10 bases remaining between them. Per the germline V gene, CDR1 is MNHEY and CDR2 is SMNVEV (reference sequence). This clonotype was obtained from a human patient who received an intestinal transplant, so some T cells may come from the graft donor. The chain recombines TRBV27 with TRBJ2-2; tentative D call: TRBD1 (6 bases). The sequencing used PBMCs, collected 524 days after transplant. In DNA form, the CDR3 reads TGTGCCAGCAGTTTACAGGGGCAGGCCGGGGAGCTGTTTTTT. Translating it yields CASSLQGQAGELFF.